What follows is one T cell receptor beta chain and its context. Authors' methods: Amplification with reference gene primers provided the estimates of nucleated cell counts. Here immunoSEQ multiplex PCR was the method, and the copy in TCRdb shows in-frame clones only, minus some. V, J and clone size derive from that table, while D and trimming were established from the DNA sequence. The table records 93,000 or so clones, around 82% of them present only once. The germline CDR1 and CDR2 sequences are MRHNA and SNTAGT. V lost 6 bases to trimming and J lost 12 bases; unmatched junction nucleotides: 10. CDR3 length: 13 residues. These data are taken from a study of blood T cell repertoires in COVID-19. Looking at the study overall: T cells, B-cell-depleted T cells, or PBMCs provided the cDNA or gDNA that served as material.

The TCR sequence derives from a human donor in a cohort sampled during active or convalescent COVID-19. The sample taken for sequencing was peripheral blood. The V call is TRBV6-4, the J call TRBJ2-1; 8 bases agree with TRBD1. The CDR3 region is CASSDQSGTGQFF. CDR3 DNA: TGTGCCAGCAGCGACCAATCCGGGACAGGGCAGTTCTTC.